The entry below gives a single TCR beta chain sequence along with its context. This record comes from a study of blood T cell repertoires in COVID-19. Overall study context: Samples taken during acute and convalescent COVID-19 were collected in the United States, Italy and Spain. T cells, B-cell-depleted T cells, or PBMCs supplied cDNA or gDNA.

Germline CDR1 reads SGHTA; CDR2 reads FQGTGA. The V gene lost 5 bases and the J gene lost 3 bases, with 14 bases spanning the gap. The CDR3 has 15 residues. TCRdb's copy holds only in-frame clones and misses some; the assay was immunoSEQ multiplex PCR. The table records about 210,000 clones, about 90% of them present only once. This receptor was identified in a man under 40 with acute or convalescent COVID-19. Source material: peripheral blood. The chain joins TRBV7-3 to TRBJ2-1; unclear D gene. This CDR3 is CASSPTLVGYNEQFF. The CDR3 nucleotides are TGTGCCAGCAGCCCAACTCTAGTGGGCTACAATGAGCAGTTCTTC.